This T cell receptor beta chain was observed in a study of T cells in Graves' hyperthyroidism and ophthalmopathy. Exclusion criteria comprised uncontrolled infection, other autoimmune disease, pregnancy or lactation. RNA transcripts served as the template for amplifying TCR beta CDR3 regions. RT-PCR in the first round (using the HTBI primer set) targeted the TCR CDR3. TCRdb passed the multiplex PCR reads through MiXCR, listing each CDR3 protein once. The table includes 550,000 to 700,000 distinct CDR3 sequences, about half detected once. This TCR derives from an adult woman with Graves' disease, either hyperthyroidism or ophthalmopathy (not recorded which). The material sequenced was peripheral blood or thyroid tissue (not recorded which).

CDR3: CATRSVTYEQYF. CDR3 DNA sequence: TGTGCCACCAGGTCAGTGACCTACGAGCAGTACTTC. The chain is built from TRBV10-3 and TRBJ2-7; D not certain. The V end was cut by 10 bases, the J end by 2 bases, with 12 bases between. CDR3 length equals 12 residues. The germline CDR1 and CDR2 sequences are ENHRY and SYGVKD.